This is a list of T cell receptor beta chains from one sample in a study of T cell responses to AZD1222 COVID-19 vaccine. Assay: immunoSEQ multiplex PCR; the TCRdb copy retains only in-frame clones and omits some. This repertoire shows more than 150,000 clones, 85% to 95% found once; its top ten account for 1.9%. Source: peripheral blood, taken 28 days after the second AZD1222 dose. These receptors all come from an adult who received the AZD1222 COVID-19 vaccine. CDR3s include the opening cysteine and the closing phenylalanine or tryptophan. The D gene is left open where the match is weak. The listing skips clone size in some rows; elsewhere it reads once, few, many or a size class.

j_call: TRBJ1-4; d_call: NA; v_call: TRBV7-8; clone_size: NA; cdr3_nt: TGTGCCAGCAGCTTAGCAGGGGCCGGTCGAAAACTGTTTTTT; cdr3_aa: CASSLAGAGRKLFF
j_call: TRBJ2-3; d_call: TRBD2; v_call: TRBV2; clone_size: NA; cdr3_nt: TGTGCCAGCACCAAGGGGGGACTAGCTTCAGATACGCAGTATTTT; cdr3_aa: CASTKGGLASDTQYF
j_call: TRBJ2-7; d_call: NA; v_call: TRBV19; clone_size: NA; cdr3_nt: TGTGCCAGTAGTGCCCGGGACGGATCCTACGAGCAGTACTTC; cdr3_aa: CASSARDGSYEQYF
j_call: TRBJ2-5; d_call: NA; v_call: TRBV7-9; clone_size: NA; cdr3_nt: TGTGCCAGCAGCTTTTATCGGGCCTTCGGAGGGGAGACCCAGTACTTC; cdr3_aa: CASSFYRAFGGETQYF
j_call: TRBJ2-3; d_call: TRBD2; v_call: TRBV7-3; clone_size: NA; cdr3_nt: TGTGCCAGCAGCTTATCTAGCGGGGCTACGCAGTATTTT; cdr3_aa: CASSLSSGATQYF
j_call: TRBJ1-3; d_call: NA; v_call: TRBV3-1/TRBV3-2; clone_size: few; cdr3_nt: TGTGCCAGCAGCCCCCAGAGTTTGGACAACTTCTCTGGAAACACCATATATTTT; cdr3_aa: CASSPQSLDNFSGNTIYF
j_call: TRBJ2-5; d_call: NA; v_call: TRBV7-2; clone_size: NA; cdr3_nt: TGTGCCAGCAGCCCAGTCGGGCCTCGGGGAGAGACCCAGTACTTC; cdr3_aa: CASSPVGPRGETQYF
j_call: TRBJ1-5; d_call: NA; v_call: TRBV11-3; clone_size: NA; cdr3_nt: TGTGCCAGCAGATCCCGGGGGGTGGGCAATCAGCCCCAGCATTTT; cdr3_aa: CASRSRGVGNQPQHF
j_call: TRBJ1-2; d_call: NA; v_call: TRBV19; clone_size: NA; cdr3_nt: TGTGCCAGTAGTATAGACAGCTACTATGGCTACACCTTC; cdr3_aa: CASSIDSYYGYTF
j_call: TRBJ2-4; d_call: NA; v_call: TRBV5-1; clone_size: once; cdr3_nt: TGCGCCAGCAGCTTGTTACAGGGCACGGACATTCAGTACTTC; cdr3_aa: CASSLLQGTDIQYF
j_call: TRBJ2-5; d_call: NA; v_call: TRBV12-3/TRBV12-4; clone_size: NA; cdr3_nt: TGTGCCAGCAGCTCGTCTAGGGAGACCCAGTACTTC; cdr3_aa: CASSSSRETQYF
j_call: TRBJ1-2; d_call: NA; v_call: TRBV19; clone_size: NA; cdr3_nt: TGTGCCAGTAGTAGAGGCCTCACAGCAGCCTATGGCTACACCTTC; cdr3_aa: CASSRGLTAAYGYTF
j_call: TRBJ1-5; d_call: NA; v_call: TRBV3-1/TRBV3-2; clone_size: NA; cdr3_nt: TGTGCCAGCAGCCAAGGGGGCTGGGGTAGCAATCAGCCCCAGCATTTT; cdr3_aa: CASSQGGWGSNQPQHF
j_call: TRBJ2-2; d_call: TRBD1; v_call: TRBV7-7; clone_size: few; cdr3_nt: TGTGCCAGCAGCTGGGACAGGAACACCGGGGAGCTGTTTTTT; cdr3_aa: CASSWDRNTGELFF
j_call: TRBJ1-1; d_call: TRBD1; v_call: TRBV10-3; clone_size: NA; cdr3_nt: TGTGCCATCAGTGTGACAGGGGGGACTGAAGCTTTCTTT; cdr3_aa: CAISVTGGTEAFF
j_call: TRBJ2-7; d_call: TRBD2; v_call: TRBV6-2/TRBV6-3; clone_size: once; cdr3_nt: TGTGCCAGCAGTTACGAGGCGGGGGGGATCACCTACGAGCAGTACTTC; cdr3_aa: CASSYEAGGITYEQYF
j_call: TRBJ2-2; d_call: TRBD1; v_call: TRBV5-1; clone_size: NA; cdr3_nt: TGCGCCAGCAGAGGGACAGTTAACACCGGGGAGCTGTTTTTT; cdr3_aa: CASRGTVNTGELFF
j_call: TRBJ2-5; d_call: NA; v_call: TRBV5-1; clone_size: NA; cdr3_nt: TGCGCCAGCAGCACTGGGGCGACAGGTGGGGAGACCCAGTACTTC; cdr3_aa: CASSTGATGGETQYF
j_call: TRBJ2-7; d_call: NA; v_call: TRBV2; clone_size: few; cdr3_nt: TGTGCCAGCAGTCCCTATACGGAGCAGTACTTC; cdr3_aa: CASSPYTEQYF
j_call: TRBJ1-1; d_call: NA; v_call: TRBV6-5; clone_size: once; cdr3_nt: TGTGCCAGCAGTTACTCCCTCACCATGGTTGTCACTGAAGCTTTCTTT; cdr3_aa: CASSYSLTMVVTEAFF
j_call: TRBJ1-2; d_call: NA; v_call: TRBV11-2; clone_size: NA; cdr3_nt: TGTGCCAGCAGCGGACAGTCCTATGGCTACACCTTC; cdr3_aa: CASSGQSYGYTF
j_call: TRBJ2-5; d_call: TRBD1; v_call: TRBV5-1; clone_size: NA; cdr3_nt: TGCGCCAGCAGCTTAAGGACAGGGGGCATAGAGACCCAGTACTTC; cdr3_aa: CASSLRTGGIETQYF
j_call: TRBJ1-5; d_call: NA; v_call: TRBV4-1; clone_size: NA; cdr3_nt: TGCGCCAGCAGCCAAGAAGGACCCGGGAATCAGCCCCAGCATTTT; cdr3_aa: CASSQEGPGNQPQHF
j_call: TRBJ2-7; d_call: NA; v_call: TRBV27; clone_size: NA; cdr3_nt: TGTGCCAGCAGTTTTTCCGGCGAGCAGTACTTC; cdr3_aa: CASSFSGEQYF
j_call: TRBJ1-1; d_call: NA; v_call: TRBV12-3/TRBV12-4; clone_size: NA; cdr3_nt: TGTGCCAGCAGCCAGGGGATCAACACTGAAGCTTTCTTT; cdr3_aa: CASSQGINTEAFF
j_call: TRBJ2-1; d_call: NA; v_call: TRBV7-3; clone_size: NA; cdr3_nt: TGTGCCAGCAGCTTAAGTGACTACTCCTACAATGAGCAGTTCTTC; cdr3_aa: CASSLSDYSYNEQFF
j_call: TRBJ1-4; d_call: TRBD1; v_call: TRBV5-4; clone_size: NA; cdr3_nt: TGTGCCAGCAGCTTCTCGGGACAGCCTAATGAAAAACTGTTTTTT; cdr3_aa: CASSFSGQPNEKLFF
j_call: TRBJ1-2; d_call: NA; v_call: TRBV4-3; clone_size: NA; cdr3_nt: TGCGCCAGCAGCCAAGTTAAGGGATACTATGGCTACACCTTC; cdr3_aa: CASSQVKGYYGYTF
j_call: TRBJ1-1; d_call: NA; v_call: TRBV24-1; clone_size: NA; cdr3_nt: TGTGCCACCAGTAGTGGGGGCATGAACACTGAAGCTTTCTTT; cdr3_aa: CATSSGGMNTEAFF
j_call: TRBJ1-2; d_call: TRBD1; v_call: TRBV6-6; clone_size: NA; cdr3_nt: TGTGCCAGCAGGTCCCCCGGGACAGCCCTAACCTATGGCTACACCTTC; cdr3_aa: CASRSPGTALTYGYTF
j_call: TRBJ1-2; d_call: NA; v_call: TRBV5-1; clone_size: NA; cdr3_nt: TGCGCCAGCAGCTTGGGCTTTTGGGAGGGAACTAACTATGGCTACACCTTC; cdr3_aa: CASSLGFWEGTNYGYTF
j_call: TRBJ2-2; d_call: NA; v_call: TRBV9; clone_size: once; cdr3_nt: TGTGCCAGCAGCGTAGATGCTGGGAACACCGGGGAGCTGTTTTTT; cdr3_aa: CASSVDAGNTGELFF
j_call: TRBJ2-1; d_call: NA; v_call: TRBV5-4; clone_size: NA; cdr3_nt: TGTGCCAGCAGCCCCCCTAGAGGGACCTACAATGAGCAGTTCTTC; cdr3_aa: CASSPPRGTYNEQFF
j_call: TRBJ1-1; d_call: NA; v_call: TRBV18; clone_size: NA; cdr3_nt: TGTGCCAGCTCACCAGCAGGGGCGAACACTGAAGCTTTCTTT; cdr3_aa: CASSPAGANTEAFF
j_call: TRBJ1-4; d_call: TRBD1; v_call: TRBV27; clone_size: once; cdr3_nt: TGTGCCAGCAGTATCAACAGGGGAGCGTTAGCTATTGAAAAACTGTTTTTT; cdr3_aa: CASSINRGALAIEKLFF
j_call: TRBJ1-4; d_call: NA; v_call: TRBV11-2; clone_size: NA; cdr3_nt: TGTGCCAGCAGCCCCGGGCCGGGCATTCCGGAAAAACTGTTTTTT; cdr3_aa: CASSPGPGIPEKLFF
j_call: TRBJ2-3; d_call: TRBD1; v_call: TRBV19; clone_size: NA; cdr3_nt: TGTGCCAGTAGCTTCGACAGGGGGGTTGCAGATACGCAGTATTTT; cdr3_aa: CASSFDRGVADTQYF
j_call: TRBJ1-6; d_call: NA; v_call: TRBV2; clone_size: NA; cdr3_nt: TGTGCCAGCAGTGGACAGTTGTATAATTCACCCCTCCACTTT; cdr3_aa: CASSGQLYNSPLHF
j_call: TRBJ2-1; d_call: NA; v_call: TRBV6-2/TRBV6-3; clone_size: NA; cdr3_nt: TGTGCCAGCAGCCCTAGATTCTTAGACGCGAAAAATGAGCAGTTCTTC; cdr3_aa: CASSPRFLDAKNEQFF
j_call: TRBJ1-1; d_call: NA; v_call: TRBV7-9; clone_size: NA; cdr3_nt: TGTGCCAGCAGCAAAAGACAGTTGGGTGCTGAAGCTTTCTTT; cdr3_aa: CASSKRQLGAEAFF
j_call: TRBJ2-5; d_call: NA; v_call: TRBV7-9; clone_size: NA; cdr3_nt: TGTGCCAGCAGCCCGACAGGCCAAGAGACCCAGTACTTC; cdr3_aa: CASSPTGQETQYF
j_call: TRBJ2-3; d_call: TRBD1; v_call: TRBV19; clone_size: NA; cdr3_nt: TGTGCCAGTAGTATATCCGACAGGGAGACAGATACGCAGTATTTT; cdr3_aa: CASSISDRETDTQYF
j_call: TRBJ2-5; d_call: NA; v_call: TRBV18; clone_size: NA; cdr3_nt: TGTGCCAGCTCACCGGCCAGGGGCCAAGAGACCCAGTACTTC; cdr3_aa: CASSPARGQETQYF
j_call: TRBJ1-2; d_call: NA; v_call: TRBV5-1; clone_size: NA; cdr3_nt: TGCGCCAGCAGCTTGGAAGCAGGGGCCCTAGGGGGCTACACCTTC; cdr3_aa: CASSLEAGALGGYTF
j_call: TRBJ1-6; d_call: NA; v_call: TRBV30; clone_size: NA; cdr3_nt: TGTGCCTGGGCCGGGACCGATAGTTCACCCCTCCACTTT; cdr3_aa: CAWAGTDSSPLHF
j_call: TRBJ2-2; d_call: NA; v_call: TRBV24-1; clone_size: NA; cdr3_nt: TGTGCCACCAGTGATCCGGGACACAACACCGGGGAGCTGTTTTTT; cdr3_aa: CATSDPGHNTGELFF
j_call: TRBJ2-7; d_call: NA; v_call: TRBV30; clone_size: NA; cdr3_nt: TGTGCCTGGAGTACCCAGGGGTACGAGCAGTACTTC; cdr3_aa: CAWSTQGYEQYF
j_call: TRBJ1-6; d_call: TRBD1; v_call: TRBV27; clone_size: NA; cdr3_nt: TGTGCCAGCAGTTCCGGGACAGGGAGTGGGGTTAATTCACCCCTCCACTTT; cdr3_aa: CASSSGTGSGVNSPLHF
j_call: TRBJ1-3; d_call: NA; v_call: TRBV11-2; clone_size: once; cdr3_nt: TGTGCCAGCAGCTTCGGCTCCTCTGGAAACACCATATATTTT; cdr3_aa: CASSFGSSGNTIYF
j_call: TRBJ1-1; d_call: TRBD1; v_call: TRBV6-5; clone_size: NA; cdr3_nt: TGTGCCAGCAGTTTCCGGACAGGGAGGGCTGAAGCTTTCTTT; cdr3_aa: CASSFRTGRAEAFF